Presented here are 8 T cell receptor beta chains from one specimen sequenced in a study of human T cells and chemical hapten exposure. Time point here: pre-sensitization, week 0. Treatment denoted: therapeutic diphenylcyclopropenone sensitization with weekly scalp DPC. TCRdb passed the RACE reads through MiXCR, listing each CDR3 protein once. The data contain a few hundred thousand distinct CDR3 sequences, around 7% of them seen just once; the ten biggest clones take up more than 0.95%. Sequencing used whole blood, obtained in connection with sensitization to the hapten diphenylcyclopropenone (DPC). Receptors originate from a young man with alopecia areata. Some clones in this sample may be carry-over from other donors' samples.

The chain is built from TRBV5-5 and TRBJ2-5; 8 nucleotides align to TRBD1. Germline-derived CDR1 and CDR2 are SGHKS and YYEKEE (reference sequence). CDR3 length: 14 amino acids. J was trimmed by 3 bases and V by 3 bases; bases with no gene match: 4. The CDR3 bases are TGTGCCAGCAGCTCCCTGACAGGGGAAGAGACCCAGTACTTC. This encodes CASSSLTGEETQYF.

This clonotype was seen at least ten times. The gene calls are TRBV5-1 and TRBJ2-7; 9 nucleotides line up with TRBD2. CDR1 and CDR2 from the germline V gene are SGHRS and YFSETQ. J gave up 0 bases and V 5 bases, and 6 bases lay outside the gene matches. The CDR3 runs 15 residues. The CDR3 DNA is TGCGCCAGCAGTCCCGTAGCGGGGGTCTCCTACGAGCAGTACTTC. It encodes CASSPVAGVSYEQYF.

This clonotype has at least ten counts. V is TRBV25-1 and J is TRBJ1-4, with D perhaps matching TRBD1 (5 bases). Germline CDR1 is MGHDK and CDR2 is SYGVNS. V gave up 2 bases and J gave up 7 bases, with 11 bases separating them. This CDR3 is 14 amino acids long. This CDR3 reads CASSEARAGEKLFF. The CDR3 DNA is TGTGCCAGCAGTGAAGCCAGGGCCGGTGAAAAACTGTTTTTT.

The J gene is TRBJ1-1, the V gene TRBV11-2; no clear D. V was clipped by 8 bases and J by 2 bases, with 6 bases between them. Germline V gene sequence: CDR1 SGHAT, CDR2 FQNNGV. The CDR3 totals 11 residues. CDR3 region: CASHSNTEAFF. CDR3 sequence (DNA): TGTGCCAGCCATAGCAACACTGAAGCTTTCTTT.

The genes are TRBV6-6 and TRBJ2-3; D is undetermined. V dropped 2 bases and J dropped 1 base, with 4 bases sitting between them. The CDR3 contains 13 residues. Germline V gene data show CDR1 as MNHNY and CDR2 as SVGAGI (reference sequence). In DNA, the CDR3 is TGTGCCAGCAGTTACCAGGGCACAGATACGCAGTATTTT. It specifies CASSYQGTDTQYF.

This clonotype has only a few counts. This chain joins TRBV2 and TRBJ2-3, with 8 bases matching TRBD2. Germline values: CDR1 SNHLY, CDR2 FYNNEI. The CDR3 contains 15 residues. V shed 4 bases and J 1 base; nucleotides not matched to a gene: 4. The chain's CDR3 is CASSAAGGRTDTQYF. The CDR3 region has the DNA TGTGCCAGCAGTGCCGCGGGGGGCCGCACAGATACGCAGTATTTT. Based on the CDR3 plus reference TRBV2 and TRBJ2-3, the full variable domain is EPEVTQTPSHQVTQMGQEVILRCVPISNHLYFYWYRQILGQKVEFLVSFYNNEISEKSEIFDDQFSVERPDGSNFTLKIRSTKLEDSAMYFCASSAAGGRTDTQYFGPGTRLTVL.

The chain uses TRBV5-5 and TRBJ1-1; D not certain. V shed 0 bases and J shed 2 bases, with 8 bases lying between them. CDR1 is SGHKS, CDR2 YYEKEE, per germline (reference sequence). This CDR3 region has 14 residues. The CDR3, as DNA: TGTGCCAGCAGCTTGGTTGCGATCAACACTGAAGCTTTCTTT. Translating it yields CASSLVAINTEAFF.

This chain joins TRBV12-3 or TRBV12-4 and TRBJ1-6, with 8 bases aligning to TRBD1. The CDR3 sequence is 13 residues long. The junction had 1 base not matched to a gene; V was cut back by 4 bases and J by 8 bases. The CDR3 loop is CASSWTGHSPLHF. The CDR3 DNA reads as TGTGCCAGCAGTTGGACAGGGCATTCACCCCTCCACTTT.